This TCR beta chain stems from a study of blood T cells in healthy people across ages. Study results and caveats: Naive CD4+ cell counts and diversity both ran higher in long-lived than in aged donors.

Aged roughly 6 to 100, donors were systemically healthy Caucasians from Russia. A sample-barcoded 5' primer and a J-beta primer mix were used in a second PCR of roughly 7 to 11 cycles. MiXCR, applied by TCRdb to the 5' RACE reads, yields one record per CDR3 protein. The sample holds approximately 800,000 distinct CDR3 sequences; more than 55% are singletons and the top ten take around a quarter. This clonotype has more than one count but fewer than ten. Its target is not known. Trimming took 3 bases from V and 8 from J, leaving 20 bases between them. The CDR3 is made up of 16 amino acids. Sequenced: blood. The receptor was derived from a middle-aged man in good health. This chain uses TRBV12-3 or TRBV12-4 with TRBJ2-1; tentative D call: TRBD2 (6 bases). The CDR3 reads CASSFGHPRGGYEQFF. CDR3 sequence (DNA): TGTGCCAGCAGTTTTGGGCACCCAAGGGGAGGCTATGAGCAGTTCTTC.